The 13 T cell receptor beta chains below were found in one sample sequenced in a study of shared clonotypes between healthy human individuals. CD8 cells classed as naive were CD45RO-negative and positively selected for CCR7, excluding terminally differentiated effector memory CD45RA+ cells. Profiling relied on immunoSEQ multiplex PCR, and the TCRdb table lists in-frame clones only, not all of them. Of approximately 740,000 clones in the sample, almost 95% were seen once. Material for sequencing was naive CD8+ T cells sorted from blood. These receptors originate from a man aged 30 to 45 in good health.

The chain couples TRBV13 to TRBJ2-1; 11 nucleotides align to TRBD1. Germline V gene sequence: CDR1 PRHDT, CDR2 FYEKMQ (reference sequence). This CDR3 has 15 residues. V was pared by 5 bases and J by 4 bases, with 4 bases of the junction left unmatched. CDR3 DNA sequence: TGTGCCAGCAGCATTGGGACAGGGGGATACAATGAGCAGTTCTTC. Translating it yields CASSIGTGGYNEQFF.

This sequence joins TRBV7-9 and TRBJ1-2, with no clear D. CDR1 and CDR2 (germline): SEHNR, FQNEAQ (reference sequence). The CDR3 covers 12 residues. V shed 4 bases and J shed 4 bases, with 7 bases lying between them. The CDR3 loop is CASSSQPYGYTF. The CDR3 DNA sequence: TGTGCCAGCAGCTCCCAGCCCTATGGCTACACCTTC.

This chain uses TRBV2 with TRBJ2-5; 8 nucleotides align to TRBD2. Germline CDR1 and CDR2: SNHLY and FYNNEI. The length of the CDR3 is 15 residues. With 1 base clipped from V and 10 bases from J, the junction kept 11 bases outside the gene matches. The CDR3 nucleotides read TGTGCCAGCAGTGAAGGACTAGCGAGGGTGGTGGGCCAGTACTTC. Its protein is CASSEGLARVVGQYF.

V and J are TRBV28 and TRBJ2-2; TRBD2 matches 7 bases. Trimming cost V 3 bases and J 3 bases; bases outside gene matches: 4. The CDR3 is 15 amino acids. Per the germline V gene, CDR1 is MDHEN and CDR2 is SYDVKM. Here the CDR3 DNA reads TGTGCCAGCAGTTTGTTGCGGGAGCACACCGGGGAGCTGTTTTTT. It translates to CASSLLREHTGELFF. Supplemented by reference TRBV28 and TRBJ2-2, the full variable domain reads DVKVTQSSRYLVKRTGEKVFLECVQDMDHENMFWYRQDPGLGLRLIYFSYDVKMKEKGDIPEGYSVSREKKERFSLILESASTNQTSMYLCASSLLREHTGELFFGEGSRLTVL.

The CDR3 bases are TGTGCCAGCAGCTTCGGGGGAAGGCCCTACGAGCAGTACTTC. Protein sequence: CASSFGGRPYEQYF. This chain joins TRBV7-9 and TRBJ2-7; weak D call: TRBD2 (6 bases). Trimming pared 3 bases from V and 2 bases from J, leaving 11 bases between. There are 14 residues in the CDR3. In germline, CDR1 is SEHNR, CDR2 FQNEAQ (reference sequence).

This clone was seen a single time. The CDR3 nucleotides are TGCGCCAGCAGCCCTTTTCGTGGGACCAATGAGCAGTTCTTC. Residues: CASSPFRGTNEQFF. V and J are TRBV4-1 and TRBJ2-1; D is tentatively TRBD1 or TRBD2 (5 bases each). V was clipped by 4 bases and J by 6 bases, with 13 bases between them. The CDR3 sequence is 14 residues long. Germline CDR1 reads MGHRA; CDR2 reads YSYEKL.

CDR3 DNA sequence: TGTGCCAGCACGTTCCGGGACAGCTCCTACAATGAGCAGTTCTTC. Protein sequence: CASTFRDSSYNEQFF. The J gene is TRBJ2-1, the V gene TRBV19; TRBD1 aligns across 7 bases. V shed 9 bases, J shed 0 bases, and the junction held 8 bases outside the gene matches. Germline values: CDR1 LNHDA, CDR2 SQIVND (reference sequence). The CDR3 is 15 residues long. The variable domain in full, completed from reference TRBV19 and TRBJ2-1, reads DGGITQSPKYLFRKEGQNVTLSCEQNLNHDAMYWYRQDPGQGLRLIYYSQIVNDFQKGDIAEGYSVSREKKESFPLTVTSAQKNPTAFYLCASTFRDSSYNEQFFGPGTRLTVL.

The chain combines TRBV27 with TRBJ2-7, with D perhaps TRBD1 (5 bases). The CDR3 loop spans 13 amino acids. The V gene lost 2 bases and the J gene lost 6 bases, with 11 bases spanning the gap. The germline gives CDR1 MNHEY, CDR2 SMNVEV (reference sequence). The CDR3, as DNA: TGTGCCAGCAGTTTAGCCCCAGGGCGCGAGCAGTACTTC. Its protein product is CASSLAPGREQYF.

The chain joins TRBV7-9 to TRBJ1-5, with 9 bases matching TRBD1. The CDR3 is made up of 15 amino acids. Germline CDR1 and CDR2: SEHNR and FQNEAQ (reference sequence). V was pared by 5 bases and J by 7 bases, with 9 bases of the junction left unmatched. The CDR3 DNA reads as TGTGCCAGCAGCGGGGACAGGGAATATGGCCAGCCCCAGCATTTT. This sequence encodes CASSGDREYGQPQHF.

The CDR3 loop is CSAKWPLQRDTQYF. CDR3 DNA sequence: TGCAGCGCCAAATGGCCTCTGCAACGGGATACGCAGTATTTT. V usage is TRBV29-1 and J usage is TRBJ2-3; D not resolved. Germline CDR1 SQVTM, CDR2 ANQGSEA. V was cut by 7 bases and J by 6 bases, with 20 bases left in between. The CDR3 has 14 amino acids.

J is TRBJ2-7 and V is TRBV7-6; weak D call: TRBD2 (6 bases). Trimming took off 1 base at V and 3 bases at J, with 13 bases between the two ends. CDR1 is SGHVS and CDR2 is FNYEAQ in the germline V gene. The CDR3 consists of 15 residues. The CDR3 sequence is CASSLEVRGLYEQYF. The CDR3 nucleotides are TGTGCCAGCAGCTTAGAAGTTCGGGGACTCTACGAGCAGTACTTC.

The table lists this clone with a count of one. The chain employs TRBV7-9 and TRBJ2-1, with 13 bases aligning to TRBD2. The V gene end was trimmed by 1 base and the J gene end by 4 bases; junction bases not matched to a gene: 4. This CDR3 region has 17 residues. CDR1 is SEHNR, CDR2 FQNEAQ, per germline (reference sequence). CDR3 residues: CASSLEPGLAGYNEQFF. The CDR3 region has the DNA TGTGCCAGCAGCTTAGAACCGGGACTAGCGGGATACAATGAGCAGTTCTTC. Full variable domain (outside the CDR3, taken from reference TRBV7-9 and TRBJ2-1): DTGVSQNPRHKITKRGQNVTFRCDPISEHNRLYWYRQTLGQGPEFLTYFQNEAQLEKSRLLSDRFSAERPKGSFSTLEIQRTEQGDSAMYLCASSLEPGLAGYNEQFFGPGTRLTVL.

The rearrangement uses TRBV5-1 and TRBJ1-4, with 9 bases identical to TRBD1. The CDR3 extends over 17 amino acids. Trimming took 4 bases from V and 3 from J; bases not matched to a gene: 10. Germline V gene data show CDR1 as SGHRS and CDR2 as YFSETQ. The DNA for the CDR3 is TGCGCCAGCAGCCCTGGACAGGGGCGGATAGCTAATGAAAAACTGTTTTTT. It yields the protein CASSPGQGRIANEKLFF.